This is a list of T cell receptor beta chains from one sample in a study of regulatory T cells in long-lasting Graves disease. TCRdb analysed the multiplex PCR reads with MiXCR anew, one entry per CDR3 protein. The sample has fewer than 650,000 distinct CDR3 sequences; roughly 15% are singletons. The sample also formed part of further work on T cells in Graves' hyperthyroidism and ophthalmopathy.

The sequenced sample was peripheral blood mononuclear cells (PBMCs), obtained at new diagnosis, from a patient treated with antithyroid drugs. Source of these receptors: a young woman with Graves disease. Each CDR3 is given with its conserved first and last residue. D genes are given only for firm matches. Clone size is shown for a subset of rows, as once, few, many or a class of expanded clone.

clone size	D gene	V gene	J gene	CDR3 protein	CDR3 DNA
once	-	TRBV28	TRBJ1-6	CASSLSHGTYNSPLHF	TGTGCCAGCAGTTTATCCCACGGGACTTATAATTCACCCCTCCACTTT
few	-	TRBV12-3/TRBV12-4	TRBJ2-7	CASSPRGQRETYEQYF	TGTGCCAGCAGCCCGCGGGGACAGCGGGAAACCTACGAGCAGTACTTC
many	TRBD1	TRBV12-3/TRBV12-4	TRBJ1-1	CASSQDRGRNTEAFF	TGTGCCAGCAGTCAGGACAGGGGGAGGAACACTGAAGCTTTCTTT
many	-	TRBV12-3/TRBV12-4	TRBJ2-1	CASSFLRVSSYNEQFF	TGTGCCAGCAGTTTCTTGCGGGTGAGCTCCTACAATGAGCAGTTCTTC
few	TRBD1	TRBV7-2	TRBJ1-5	CASSLGAGTGGRPQHF	TGTGCCAGCAGCTTAGGGGCCGGGACAGGGGGCAGGCCCCAGCATTTT
few	-	TRBV5-1	TRBJ2-5	CASSLAVTQETQYF	TGCGCCAGCAGCTTGGCGGTCACCCAAGAGACCCAGTACTTC
-	TRBD1	TRBV30	TRBJ1-5	CAWSGQGGAQPQHF	TGTGCCTGGAGTGGACAGGGTGGGGCTCAGCCCCAGCATTTT
many	-	TRBV7-2	TRBJ2-1	CASSLGWDNEQFF	TGTGCCAGCAGCTTAGGCTGGGACAATGAGCAGTTCTTC
many	-	TRBV20-1	TRBJ2-3	CSAENGEKGTDTQYF	TGCAGTGCCGAGAATGGGGAGAAGGGCACAGATACGCAGTATTTT
few	TRBD2	TRBV20-1	TRBJ2-5	CSTPLSGGAETQYF	TGCAGTACTCCCCTGTCGGGAGGTGCTGAGACCCAGTACTTC
-	TRBD2	TRBV3-1	TRBJ2-1	CASSPTSGTGEQFF	TGTGCCAGCTCCCCGACTAGCGGGACTGGTGAGCAGTTCTTC
many	TRBD1	TRBV3-1	TRBJ2-7	CASSTTGGGYEQYF	TGTGCCAGCAGCACGACAGGGGGCGGCTACGAGCAGTACTTC
few	TRBD2	TRBV6-1	TRBJ2-7	CASSGGRAGGREQYF	TGTGCCAGCAGTGGAGGTCGAGCGGGAGGGCGCGAGCAGTACTTC
few	-	TRBV18	TRBJ1-4	CASSRGIDEKLFF	TGTGCCAGCTCGCGGGGAATCGATGAAAAACTGTTTTTT
few	-	TRBV7-9	TRBJ1-5	CASSSSTGHQPQHF	TGTGCCAGCAGCTCCTCGACAGGCCATCAGCCCCAGCATTTT
-	TRBD2	TRBV7-2	TRBJ2-7	CASSFTLRLAGGPYEQYF	TGTGCCAGCAGCTTTACCCTCCGACTAGCGGGAGGGCCCTACGAGCAGTACTTC
-	TRBD1	TRBV6-2/TRBV6-3	TRBJ1-2	CASSYVTGGSYGYTF	TGTGCCAGCAGTTACGTGACAGGGGGCAGCTATGGCTACACCTTC
many	-	TRBV2	TRBJ2-7	CASKVPPSYEQYF	TGTGCCAGCAAGGTTCCACCCTCCTACGAGCAGTACTTC
many	TRBD1	TRBV5-1	TRBJ1-4	CASSEGDRGFERKLFF	TGCGCCAGCAGCGAAGGGGACAGGGGTTTTGAGAGAAAACTGTTTTTT
-	TRBD2	TRBV20-1	TRBJ2-1	CSAEPLAGAAEQFF	TGCAGTGCAGAACCTCTAGCGGGAGCGGCTGAGCAGTTCTTC
many	-	TRBV10-3	TRBJ2-5	CAISEGGEQETQYF	TGTGCCATCAGTGAAGGTGGGGAACAAGAGACCCAGTACTTC
many	-	TRBV7-2	TRBJ1-1	CASSLKGPDPLQMAFF	TGTGCCAGCAGCTTAAAAGGGCCGGACCCTCTCCAGATGGCTTTCTTT
many	TRBD2	TRBV12-3/TRBV12-4	TRBJ2-2	CATRGLADTGELFF	TGTGCCACCAGGGGACTAGCGGACACCGGGGAGCTGTTTTTT
few	-	TRBV12-3/TRBV12-4	TRBJ1-3	CASRVYGNTIYF	TGTGCCAGCAGGGTTTATGGAAACACCATATATTTT
few	-	TRBV10-3	TRBJ2-7	CAISVGNTGSYEQYF	TGTGCCATCAGTGTGGGCAATACAGGCTCCTACGAGCAGTACTTC
many	TRBD2	TRBV7-9	TRBJ2-3	CASSLGAGENTDTQYF	TGTGCCAGCAGCTTAGGGGCGGGAGAAAACACAGATACGCAGTATTTT
few	TRBD2	TRBV24-1	TRBJ2-2	CATSSSGSGTGELFF	TGTGCCACCAGTAGTAGCGGGAGCGGAACCGGGGAGCTGTTTTTT
few	TRBD2	TRBV7-9	TRBJ2-1	CASSLGLDLAGGGEQFF	TGTGCCAGCAGCTTAGGTTTGGATTTAGCGGGGGGAGGTGAGCAGTTCTTC
many	-	TRBV12-3/TRBV12-4	TRBJ1-2	CASNEVTHGYTF	TGTGCCAGCAATGAGGTTACTCATGGCTACACCTTC
few	-	TRBV6-2/TRBV6-3	TRBJ2-6	CASSAGMGANVLTF	TGTGCCAGCAGTGCAGGGATGGGGGCCAACGTCCTGACTTTC
-	TRBD1	TRBV4-2	TRBJ1-3	CASSHGQGGGSGNTIYF	TGTGCCAGCAGCCATGGCCAGGGGGGAGGCTCTGGAAACACCATATATTTT
once	TRBD1	TRBV20-1	TRBJ2-2	CSARDNRDRATGELFF	TGCAGTGCTAGAGATAACAGGGACAGGGCCACCGGGGAGCTGTTTTTT
many	TRBD2	TRBV7-2	TRBJ2-2	CASSLKAGGNTGELFF	TGTGCCAGCAGCTTAAAAGCGGGGGGGAACACCGGGGAGCTGTTTTTT
few	TRBD1	TRBV19	TRBJ2-7	CASSDWDSTYEQYF	TGTGCCAGCAGCGACTGGGACAGCACCTACGAGCAGTACTTC
few	TRBD1	TRBV20-1	TRBJ2-1	CSGLRPGGYNEQFF	TGCAGTGGCCTTCGGCCAGGGGGCTACAATGAGCAGTTCTTC
once	-	TRBV29-1	TRBJ1-4	CSAKRDEKLVF	TGCAGCGCGAAACGAGATGAAAAACTGGTTTTT
many	-	TRBV5-1	TRBJ2-1	CASRPTQGRSNEQFF	TGCGCCAGCAGACCTACGCAGGGGAGGAGCAATGAGCAGTTCTTC
-	-	TRBV7-9	TRBJ1-4	CASSPQGGQEKLFF	TGTGCCAGCAGCCCACAGGGAGGACAGGAAAAACTGTTTTTT
-	-	TRBV10-3	TRBJ2-1	CAISVRDERFF	TGTGCCATCAGTGTCAGGGATGAGCGGTTCTTC
-	TRBD1	TRBV28	TRBJ2-4	CASSLLQGLQNIQYF	TGTGCCAGCAGTTTGTTACAGGGGCTTCAAAACATTCAGTACTTC
many	TRBD1	TRBV2	TRBJ2-3	CASSAQGFGTDTQYF	TGTGCCAGCAGTGCACAGGGGTTTGGGACAGATACGCAGTATTTT
few	-	TRBV20-1	TRBJ2-3	CSASLHPDTQYF	TGCAGTGCTAGTCTTCATCCGGATACGCAGTATTTT
few	-	TRBV19	TRBJ2-1	CASSISSLGYLEQFF	TGTGCCAGTAGTATCTCATCTTTGGGTTACTTGGAGCAGTTCTTC
many	TRBD2	TRBV7-6	TRBJ2-1	CASSRVGGRADEQFF	TGTGCCAGCAGCCGAGTAGGCGGGAGGGCCGATGAGCAGTTCTTC
few	-	TRBV6-1	TRBJ1-6	CASSEAGGINHNSPLHF	TGTGCCAGCAGTGAAGCGGGAGGGATTAACCATAATTCACCCCTCCACTTT
once	-	TRBV30	TRBJ2-5	CALTGLGLGETQYF	TGTGCCTTGACAGGATTGGGGCTTGGGGAGACCCAGTACTTC
-	-	TRBV20-1	TRBJ1-1	CSASPSSTGRNTKAFF	TGCAGTGCTAGCCCGAGTTCAACAGGACGAAACACTAAAGCTTTCTTT
many	-	TRBV5-6	TRBJ2-7	CASSFGGYEQYF	TGTGCCAGCAGCTTCGGAGGCTACGAGCAGTACTTC
few	-	TRBV6-1	TRBJ2-7	CASILGHEQYF	TGTGCCAGCATCCTTGGTCACGAGCAGTACTTC
few	-	TRBV3-1	TRBJ2-1	CASSPRSGNEQFF	TGTGCCAGCAGCCCACGGTCGGGCAATGAGCAGTTCTTC
many	TRBD2	TRBV28	TRBJ2-3	CASSLLAGDTDTQYF	TGTGCCAGCAGTTTACTAGCGGGAGACACAGATACGCAGTATTTT
many	TRBD1	TRBV28	TRBJ2-7	CASSPSIFRDRGAYEQYF	TGTGCCAGCAGTCCGAGTATCTTCCGGGACAGGGGCGCCTACGAGCAGTACTTC